The sequence of this TCR beta chain was determined in a study of cytotoxic CD8 clonotypes in ibrutinib-treated CLL. Study at large: Patients attained about 25 partial and 2 complete responses; at median approximately 70 months, 14 remained remitted while around twelve progressed.

Trimming cost V 5 bases and J 6 bases; bases outside gene matches: 9. The germline V gene has CDR1 PRHDT and CDR2 FYEKMQ (reference sequence). CDR3 length: 14 residues. Concerning this clone: This could be a read error, since a much larger clone is one nucleotide away.

Generated by immunoSEQ multiplex PCR, the TCRdb table keeps only in-frame clones and is missing some. The table lists 33,000 or so clones, 45% to 50% of them singletons. The chain has TRBV13 and TRBJ2-7, with 8 bases aligning to TRBD2. The specimen was PBMCs, collected before ibrutinib treatment. The TCR originated in a human donor with chronic lymphocytic leukemia. The CDR3 sequence: CASSPGRGSREQYF. The CDR3 nucleotides are TGTGCCAGCAGCCCCGGGAGGGGGTCTCGCGAGCAGTACTTC. Based on the CDR3 plus reference TRBV13 and TRBJ2-7, the full variable domain is AAGVIQSPRHLIKEKRETATLKCYPIPRHDTVYWYQQGPGQDPQFLISFYEKMQSDKGSIPDRFSAQQFSDYHSELNMSSLELGDSALYFCASSPGRGSREQYFGPGTRLTVT.